The 27 T cell receptor beta chains given below trace back to one sample, sequenced in a study of Ad26.COV2.S vaccination and SARS-CoV-2 variants. Treatment meaning: about 20 received Ad26.COV2.S at low or high dose, single or two shots; 5 received placebo; per-sample allocation not given. Day 63 after the first injection of vaccine or placebo was the sampling time. Clones were sequenced by immunoSEQ multiplex PCR, and TCRdb holds only the in-frame ones, with some missing. The table records roughly 350,000 clones, around 88% of them present only once. The sample consisted of peripheral blood, taken in a trial of Ad26.COV2.S vaccine versus placebo. All receptors come from a person between 18 and 65 years old who received the Ad26.COV2.S COVID-19 vaccine or a placebo.

V is TRBV6-6 and J is TRBJ2-7; D unresolved. CDR3 length: 12 residues. Germline V gene sequence: CDR1 MNHNY, CDR2 SVGAGI (reference sequence). V was clipped by 2 bases and J by 3 bases, with 5 bases between them. The CDR3 protein is CASSYEGYEQYF. The CDR3 nucleotides are TGTGCCAGCAGTTACGAAGGCTACGAGCAGTACTTC.

The chain is built from TRBV7-3 and TRBJ2-3, with 9 bases fitting TRBD2. Trimming removed 2 bases from V and 4 bases from J; junction bases left unmatched: 1. The CDR3 consists of 14 residues. The germline CDR1 and CDR2 sequences are SGHTA and FQGTGA. CDR3 nucleotide sequence: TGTGCCAGCAGCTTAGCGGGGGGGTCAGATACGCAGTATTTT. It yields the protein CASSLAGGSDTQYF.

This chain connects TRBV4-1 to TRBJ2-3; possible D gene TRBD1, 6 bases. This CDR3 is built from 14 residues. Germline V gives CDR1 MGHRA, CDR2 YSYEKL. With 4 bases removed from V and 1 base from J, the gap between germline ends came to 9 bases. CDR3 region: CASSPHRGTDTQYF. CDR3 in DNA: TGCGCCAGCAGCCCGCACAGGGGCACAGATACGCAGTATTTT.

The chain is built from TRBV19 and TRBJ1-1; 7 bases align to TRBD1. Germline values: CDR1 LNHDA, CDR2 SQIVND (reference sequence). This CDR3 has 15 residues. V lost 5 bases to trimming and J lost 2 bases; unmatched junction nucleotides: 8. For the CDR3, the DNA is TGTGCCAGTAGTGTTGGGACAGATGATAACACTGAAGCTTTCTTT. It is translated as CASSVGTDDNTEAFF.

The chain is built from TRBV25-1 and TRBJ2-2; 7 nucleotides agree with TRBD1. With 7 bases clipped from V and 6 bases from J, the junction kept 2 bases outside the gene matches. This CDR3 has 12 amino acids. Germline V CDR1 and CDR2: MGHDK, SYGVNS. The DNA of the CDR3 is TGTGCCAGCAAGGGGGCGGCCGGGGAGCTGTTTTTT. Translated: CASKGAAGELFF.

The V call is TRBV21-1, the J call TRBJ2-2; TRBD2, the D gene given by the table, was not confirmed from the DNA. TRBV21-1 is shown as a pseudogene. CDR3 length equals 19 residues. The DNA for the CDR3 is TGTGCCAGCAGCAAGGGGTCCGGGATCCCGAGAATCTACACCGGGGAGCTGTTTTTT. This encodes CASSKGSGIPRIYTGELFF.

The J gene is TRBJ1-5, the V gene TRBV19; D ambiguous. CDR1 is LNHDA and CDR2 is SQIVND in the germline V gene (reference sequence). CDR3 length: 16 residues. With 5 bases removed from V and 0 bases from J, the gap between germline ends came to 14 bases. CDR3 sequence (DNA): TGTGCCAGTAGTCCCCGGCAGTCTAATAGCAATCAGCCCCAGCATTTT. This codes for CASSPRQSNSNQPQHF.

The genes are TRBV7-9 and TRBJ2-2; perhaps TRBD1 as D (5 bases). The CDR3 contains 16 residues. Trimming shortened V by 5 bases and J by 6 bases, and 19 bases separated the two germline ends. CDR1 is SEHNR, CDR2 FQNEAQ, per germline (reference sequence). This CDR3 reads CASSGAQGRFAGELFF. CDR3 DNA: TGTGCCAGCAGCGGGGCCCAAGGACGATTCGCCGGGGAGCTGTTTTTT.

This chain connects TRBV4-3 to TRBJ2-7, with D unclear. Per the germline V gene, CDR1 is LGHNA and CDR2 is YSLEER. Trimming pared 1 base from V and 1 base from J, leaving 11 bases between. The CDR3 is 15 amino acids. This CDR3 is CASSQVFAGSYEQYF. CDR3 nucleotide sequence: TGCGCCAGCAGCCAAGTTTTCGCAGGTTCCTACGAGCAGTACTTC.

The gene calls are TRBV28 and TRBJ1-6; D remains unclear. The CDR3 consists of 16 residues. The V and J ends lost 7 bases and 6 bases respectively, with 19 bases between them. The V gene's germline CDR1 is MDHEN and CDR2 SYDVKM. The CDR3 region is CASNNPEGGFNSPLHF. The CDR3 nucleotides read TGTGCCAGCAACAACCCGGAGGGAGGTTTTAATTCACCCCTCCACTTT.

This chain links TRBV19 with TRBJ1-2; tentative D call: TRBD1 (6 bases). V lost 6 bases and J lost 0, with 14 bases in between. Germline V CDR1 and CDR2: LNHDA, SQIVND (reference sequence). The CDR3 sequence is 15 residues long. The chain's CDR3 is CASRHRESSNYGYTF. The CDR3, as DNA: TGTGCCAGTAGGCACAGGGAATCGTCTAACTATGGCTACACCTTC.

There are a few counts of this clone. The J gene is TRBJ2-2, the V gene TRBV24-1, with a possible D match to TRBD1 (6 bases). The length of the CDR3 is 12 residues. Germline values: CDR1 KGHDR, CDR2 SFDVKD. V was pared by 6 bases and J by 6 bases, with 7 bases between. The CDR3 protein is CATSSGAGELFF. In DNA form, the CDR3 reads TGTGCCACCAGTTCAGGGGCCGGGGAGCTGTTTTTT.

The chain links TRBV7-3 to TRBJ2-1; D may be TRBD1 or TRBD2 (5 bases each). The CDR3 length is 13 residues. V was shortened by 5 bases and J by 7 bases, with 12 bases between the two germline ends. The germline V gene has CDR1 SGHTA and CDR2 FQGTGA. Here the CDR3 reads CASSRGVTNEQFF. The CDR3 region has the DNA TGTGCCAGCAGCCGAGGGGTAACGAATGAGCAGTTCTTC.

The chain uses TRBV28 and TRBJ2-5; the match to TRBD2 covers 11 bases. The CDR3 extends over 15 amino acids. J gave up 2 bases and V 6 bases, and 5 bases lay outside the gene matches. Germline lookup yields CDR1 MDHEN and CDR2 SYDVKM. This CDR3 reads CASRELAGDQETQYF. CDR3 nucleotides: TGTGCCAGCAGAGAACTAGCGGGGGATCAAGAGACCCAGTACTTC.

J is TRBJ1-5 and V is TRBV2; D is unresolved. Deletions cut 4 bases from V and 0 bases from J, with 10 bases between. The CDR3 runs to 15 residues. CDR1 is SNHLY and CDR2 is FYNNEI in the germline V gene. The CDR3 loop reads CASSARGYSNQPQHF. In DNA form, the CDR3 reads TGTGCCAGCAGTGCGAGAGGTTATAGCAATCAGCCCCAGCATTTT. Together with reference TRBV2 and TRBJ1-5, the CDR3 gives the full variable domain: EPEVTQTPSHQVTQMGQEVILRCVPISNHLYFYWYRQILGQKVEFLVSFYNNEISEKSEIFDDQFSVERPDGSNFTLKIRSTKLEDSAMYFCASSARGYSNQPQHFGDGTRLSIL.

This chain links TRBV6-5 with TRBJ2-7, with TRBD1 matching over 9 bases. The length of the CDR3 is 14 residues. The germline CDR1 and CDR2 sequences are MNHEY and SVGAGI. Trimming took 7 bases from V and 7 from J; bases not matched to a gene: 11. The CDR3 DNA is TGTGCCAGCATTACGGACAGGGGAAAGGTGGAGCAGTACTTC. Translated, it gives CASITDRGKVEQYF.

The gene calls are TRBV27 and TRBJ2-1; 8 bases map to TRBD2. Germline CDR1 reads MNHEY; CDR2 reads SMNVEV (reference sequence). The CDR3 sequence is 15 residues long. The junction had 6 bases not matched to a gene; V was cut back by 7 bases and J by 1 base. CDR3 protein: CASKKSGSSYNEQFF. CDR3 DNA sequence: TGTGCCAGCAAGAAAAGCGGGAGTTCCTACAATGAGCAGTTCTTC.

The V gene is TRBV3-1 (or the pseudogene TRBV3-2), the J gene TRBJ2-5; possibly TRBD2 for D (6 bases). The CDR3 has 15 residues. Germline loops: CDR1 LGHDT, CDR2 YNNKEL (reference sequence). V gave up 0 bases and J gave up 1 base, with 9 bases separating them. The CDR3 protein is CASSQDGGTQETQYF. CDR3 bases: TGTGCCAGCAGCCAAGATGGCGGGACCCAAGAGACCCAGTACTTC.

V gene TRBV4-3 combines with J gene TRBJ2-3, with D tentatively TRBD1 or TRBD2 (6 bases each). CDR1 is LGHNA, CDR2 YSLEER, per germline. The CDR3 has 17 residues. Trimming took 0 bases from V and 0 from J, leaving 13 bases between them. The CDR3 DNA reads as TGCGCCAGCAGCCAAGATCGACCGGGGGCCAGCACAGATACGCAGTATTTT. Translating gives CASSQDRPGASTDTQYF.

The rearrangement uses TRBV13 and TRBJ2-7; a weak D match, TRBD1 (6 bases). The CDR3 totals 15 residues. V gave up 3 bases and J gave up 2 bases, with 14 bases separating them. Germline lookup yields CDR1 PRHDT and CDR2 FYEKMQ (reference sequence). CDR3 protein: CASSFLRTAAYEQYF. In DNA form, the CDR3 reads TGTGCCAGCAGCTTCCTCCGGACAGCAGCCTACGAGCAGTACTTC.

The V call is TRBV28, the J call TRBJ2-7; TRBD1 agrees at 7 bases. V shed 2 bases and J 0 bases; nucleotides not matched to a gene: 10. Per germline, CDR1 MDHEN and CDR2 SYDVKM. This CDR3 is built from 17 residues. CDR3 DNA: TGTGCCAGCAGTTTAGTCGCCGGCAGACAGGGCTCCTACGAGCAGTACTTC. This gives the protein CASSLVAGRQGSYEQYF.

The chain is built from TRBV6-2 or TRBV6-3 and TRBJ2-1, with D unclear. Germline CDR1 and CDR2: MNHEY and SVGEGT. Trimming pared 0 bases from V and 8 bases from J, leaving 17 bases between. The CDR3 has 16 amino acids. The CDR3 reads CASSYSHPSTGDEQFF. CDR3 bases: TGTGCCAGCAGTTACTCGCATCCCAGCACCGGAGATGAGCAGTTCTTC.

The chain uses TRBV2 and TRBJ2-7; 7 bases align to TRBD1. J gave up 3 bases and V 8 bases, and 13 bases lay outside the gene matches. The CDR3 covers 15 residues. Germline CDR1 SNHLY, CDR2 FYNNEI. CDR3 DNA: TGTGCCAGCGACCGATCTCGGACAGGTCGCTACGAGCAGTACTTC. It is translated as CASDRSRTGRYEQYF.

The gene calls are TRBV9 and TRBJ2-1; 10 bases are shared with TRBD2. Germline V gene data show CDR1 as SGDLS and CDR2 as YYNGEE. CDR3 length equals 16 residues. Trimming took 2 bases from V and 2 from J; bases not matched to a gene: 4. CDR3 region: CASSVLAGVAYNEQFF. The CDR3 DNA is TGTGCCAGCAGCGTGCTAGCGGGAGTGGCCTACAATGAGCAGTTCTTC.

The J gene is TRBJ2-1, the V gene TRBV25-1; D ambiguous. The germline CDR1 and CDR2 sequences are MGHDK and SYGVNS. The CDR3 extends over 14 amino acids. The germline V and J ends were trimmed by 4 bases and 0 bases, with 7 bases remaining between them. The CDR3 spells CASSVSSSYNEQFF. The CDR3 DNA is TGTGCCAGCAGTGTATCAAGCTCCTACAATGAGCAGTTCTTC.

The chain combines TRBV14 with TRBJ1-2, with D unresolved. This CDR3 is 13 amino acids long. Germline CDR1 reads SGHDN; CDR2 reads FVKESK. Trimming took off 1 base at V and 4 bases at J, with 7 bases between the two ends. The CDR3 sequence: CASSQVAAYGYTF. Written as DNA, the CDR3 is TGTGCCAGCAGCCAAGTTGCCGCCTATGGCTACACCTTC.

This clone has more than one count but fewer than ten. The V call is TRBV4-2, the J call TRBJ2-7; a weak D match, TRBD2 (6 bases). V dropped 3 bases and J dropped 2 bases, with 11 bases sitting between them. Germline CDR1 LGHNA, CDR2 YNFKEQ. The CDR3 has 14 amino acids. The CDR3 is CASSQGGGAYEQYF. CDR3 coding DNA: TGTGCCAGCAGCCAGGGCGGAGGGGCCTACGAGCAGTACTTC.